The clone carrying this T cell receptor (beta chain) turned up a few times. Its antigen is not identified. The TCRbeta library incorporated unique molecular identifiers. TCRdb redid the calling of the PCR reads with MiXCR, one entry per CDR3 protein. The sample has approximately 1,000,000 distinct CDR3 sequences, around 30% seen once; the top ten hold around 30%. V lost 6 bases, J lost 4 bases, and 11 bases stayed unmatched. Germline V gene sequence: CDR1 MNHEY, CDR2 SVGEGT. The CDR3 sequence is 16 residues long. The data belong to a study of T-cell reconstitution after alpha-beta-depleted transplantation in children. General study findings and limits: In some patients, recipient T cells and intrathymic progenitors surviving conditioning explained high day-60 diversity. Diversity and T-cell counts at one year after transplant derived mostly from new T cells.

This clonotype originated in a boy under two years old who had a stem cell transplant for SCID, so the T cells may come from the graft donor. The starting material was PBMCs, mostly from graft donor cells, obtained 360 days after TCRalphabeta/CD19-depleted stem cell transplant. The chain uses TRBV6-2 or TRBV6-3 and TRBJ2-3; 9 bases line up with TRBD2. CDR3 protein: CASSRRKRGEADTQYF. The CDR3 bases are TGTGCCAGCAGCCGGCGTAAGCGGGGGGAAGCAGATACGCAGTATTTT.